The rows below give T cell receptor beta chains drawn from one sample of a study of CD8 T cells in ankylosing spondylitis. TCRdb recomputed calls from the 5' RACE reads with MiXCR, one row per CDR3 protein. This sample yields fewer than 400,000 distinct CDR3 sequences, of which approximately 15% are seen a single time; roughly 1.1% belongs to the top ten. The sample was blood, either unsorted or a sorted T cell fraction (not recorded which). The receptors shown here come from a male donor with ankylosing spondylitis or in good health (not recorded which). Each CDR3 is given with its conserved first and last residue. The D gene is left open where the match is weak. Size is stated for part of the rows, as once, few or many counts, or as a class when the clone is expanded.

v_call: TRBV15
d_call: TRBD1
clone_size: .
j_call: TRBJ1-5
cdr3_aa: CATSSQGAPGQPQHF
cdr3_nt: TGTGCCACCAGCTCACAGGGGGCTCCGGGTCAGCCCCAGCATTTT

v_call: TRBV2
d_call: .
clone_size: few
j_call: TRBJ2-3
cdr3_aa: CASSLTPGQSTDTQYF
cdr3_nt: TGTGCCAGCAGTTTAACCCCGGGACAAAGCACAGATACGCAGTATTTT

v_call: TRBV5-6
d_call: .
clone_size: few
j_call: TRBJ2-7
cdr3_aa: CASSGGTVVSYEQYF
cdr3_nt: TGTGCCAGCAGCGGGGGGACAGTAGTCTCCTACGAGCAGTACTTC

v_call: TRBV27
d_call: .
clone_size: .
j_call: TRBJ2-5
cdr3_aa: CASSLSIGALETQYF
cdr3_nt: TGTGCCAGCAGTTTAAGCATAGGGGCTTTAGAGACCCAGTACTTC

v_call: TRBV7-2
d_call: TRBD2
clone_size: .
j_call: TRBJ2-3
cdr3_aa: CASSSLAGAKYF
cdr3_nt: TGTGCCAGCAGCTCCCTAGCGGGGGCCAAGTATTTT

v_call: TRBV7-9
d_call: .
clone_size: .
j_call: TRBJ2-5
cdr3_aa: CASSRDSPGETQYF
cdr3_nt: TGTGCCAGCAGCCGGGACTCCCCGGGGGAGACCCAGTACTTC

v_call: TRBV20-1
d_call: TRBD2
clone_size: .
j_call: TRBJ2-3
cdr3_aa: CSATLSGRSTDTQYF
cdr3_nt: TGCAGTGCTACTTTAAGCGGGAGAAGCACAGATACGCAGTATTTT

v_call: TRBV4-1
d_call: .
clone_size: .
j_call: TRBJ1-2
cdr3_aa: CASSQGTHQLVNDGYTF
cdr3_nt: TGCGCCAGCAGCCAAGGGACACACCAACTTGTGAATGATGGCTACACCTTC

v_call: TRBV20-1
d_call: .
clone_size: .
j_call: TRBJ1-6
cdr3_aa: CSARDLGNSPLHF
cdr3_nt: TGCAGTGCTAGAGATCTGGGGAATTCACCCCTCCACTTT

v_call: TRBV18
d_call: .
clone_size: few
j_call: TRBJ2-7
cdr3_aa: CASSPGPVVSNEQYF
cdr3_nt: TGTGCCAGCTCTCCTGGACCAGTAGTTTCCAACGAGCAGTACTTC

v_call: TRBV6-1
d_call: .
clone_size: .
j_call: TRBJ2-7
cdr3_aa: CASSGPGTSDHEQYF
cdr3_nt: TGTGCCAGCAGCGGGCCCGGGACTTCCGACCACGAGCAGTACTTC

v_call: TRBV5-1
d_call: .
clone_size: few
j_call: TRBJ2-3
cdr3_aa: CASSSGWRGGTDTQYF
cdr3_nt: TGCGCCAGCAGCTCGGGGTGGAGGGGGGGCACAGATACGCAGTATTTT

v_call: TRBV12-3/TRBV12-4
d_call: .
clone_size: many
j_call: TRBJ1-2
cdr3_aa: CASSSDSYYGYTF
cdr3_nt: TGTGCCAGCAGTTCCGACAGCTACTATGGCTACACCTTC

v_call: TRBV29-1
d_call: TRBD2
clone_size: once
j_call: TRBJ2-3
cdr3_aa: CSVDGVAGSTDTQYF
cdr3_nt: TGCAGCGTTGATGGAGTAGCGGGAAGCACAGATACGCAGTATTTT

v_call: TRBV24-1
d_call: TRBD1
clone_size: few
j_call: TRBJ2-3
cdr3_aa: CATSDRTGRPDTQYF
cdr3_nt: TGTGCCACCAGTGATCGGACAGGGAGGCCAGATACGCAGTATTTT

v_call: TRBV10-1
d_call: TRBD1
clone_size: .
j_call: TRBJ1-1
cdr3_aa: CASSALNPGQLTEAFF
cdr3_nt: TGCGCCAGCAGTGCGCTTAACCCGGGACAGTTGACTGAAGCTTTCTTT

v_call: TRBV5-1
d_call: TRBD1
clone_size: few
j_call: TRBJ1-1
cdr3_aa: CASSQGQGGNTEAFF
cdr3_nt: TGCGCCAGCAGCCAGGGACAGGGGGGGAATACTGAAGCTTTCTTT

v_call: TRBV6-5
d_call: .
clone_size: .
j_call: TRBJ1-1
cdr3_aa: CASSYSGTYTEAFF
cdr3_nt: TGTGCCAGCAGTTACTCGGGGACCTACACTGAAGCTTTCTTT

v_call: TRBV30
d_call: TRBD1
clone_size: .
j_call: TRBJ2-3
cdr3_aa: CAWTPGQGARDTQYF
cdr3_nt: TGTGCCTGGACCCCGGGACAGGGGGCAAGAGATACGCAGTATTTT

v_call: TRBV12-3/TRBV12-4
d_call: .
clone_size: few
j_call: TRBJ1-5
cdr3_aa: CASSLDESGQPQHF
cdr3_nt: TGTGCCAGCAGTTTAGATGAGAGCGGTCAGCCCCAGCATTTT

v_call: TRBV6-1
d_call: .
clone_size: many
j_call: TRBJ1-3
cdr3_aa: CASSHPGTILGNTIYF
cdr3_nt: TGTGCCAGCAGCCACCCCGGGACAATCCTAGGAAACACCATATATTTT

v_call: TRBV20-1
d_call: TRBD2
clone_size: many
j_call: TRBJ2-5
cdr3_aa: CSASILGGETQYF
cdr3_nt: TGCAGTGCTAGCATCCTGGGGGGGGAGACCCAGTACTTC

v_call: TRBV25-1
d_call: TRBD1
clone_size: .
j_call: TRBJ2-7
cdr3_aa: CASSEPSRDRGDEQYF
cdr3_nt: TGTGCCAGCAGCGAACCCTCAAGGGACAGGGGTGACGAGCAGTACTTC

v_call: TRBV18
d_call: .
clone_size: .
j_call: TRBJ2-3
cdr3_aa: CASSPPGLSRDTQYF
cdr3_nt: TGTGCCAGCTCACCACCGGGGTTAAGTCGAGATACGCAGTATTTT

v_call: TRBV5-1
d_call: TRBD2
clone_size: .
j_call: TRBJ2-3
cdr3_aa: CASRLAGTTDTQYF
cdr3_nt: TGCGCCAGCCGACTAGCGGGAACCACAGATACGCAGTATTTT

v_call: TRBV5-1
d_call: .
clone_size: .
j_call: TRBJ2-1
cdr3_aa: CASSPTNSGNEQFF
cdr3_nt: TGCGCCAGCAGCCCCACAAATAGCGGAAATGAGCAGTTCTTC

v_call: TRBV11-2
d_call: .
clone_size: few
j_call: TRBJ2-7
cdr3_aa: CASSPIGGYEQYF
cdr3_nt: TGTGCCAGCAGCCCCATCGGGGGCTACGAGCAGTACTTC

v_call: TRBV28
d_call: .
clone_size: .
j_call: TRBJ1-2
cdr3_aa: CASSPTDRTANYGYTF
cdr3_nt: TGTGCCAGCAGCCCAACCGACCGAACAGCTAACTATGGCTACACCTTC

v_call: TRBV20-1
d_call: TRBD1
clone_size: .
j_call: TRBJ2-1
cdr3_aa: CSASKGQGLYNEQFF
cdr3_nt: TGCAGTGCTAGCAAGGGACAGGGCCTTTACAATGAGCAGTTCTTC

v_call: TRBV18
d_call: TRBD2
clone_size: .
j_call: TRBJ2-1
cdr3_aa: CASSPPGLAGGPTEQFF
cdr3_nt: TGTGCCAGCTCACCCCCGGGACTAGCGGGGGGGCCCACTGAGCAGTTCTTC

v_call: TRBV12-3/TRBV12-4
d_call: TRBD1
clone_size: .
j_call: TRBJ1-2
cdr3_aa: CASSLAGGTANYGYTF
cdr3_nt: TGTGCCAGCAGTTTAGCGGGTGGGACAGCTAACTATGGCTACACCTTC

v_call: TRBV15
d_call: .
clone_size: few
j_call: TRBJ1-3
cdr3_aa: CATSREGTASGNTIYF
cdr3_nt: TGTGCCACCAGCAGAGAAGGGACCGCCTCTGGAAACACCATATATTTT

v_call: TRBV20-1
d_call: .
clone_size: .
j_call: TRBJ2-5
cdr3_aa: CGVGGEETQYF
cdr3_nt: TGCGGTGTAGGGGGGGAAGAGACCCAGTACTTC

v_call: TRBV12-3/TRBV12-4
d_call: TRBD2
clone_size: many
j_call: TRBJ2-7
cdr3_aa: CAGTSGSFGQYF
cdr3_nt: TGTGCCGGGACTAGCGGGAGTTTTGGGCAGTACTTC

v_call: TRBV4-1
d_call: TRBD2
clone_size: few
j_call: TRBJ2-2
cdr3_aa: CASRRGLAGVNTGELFF
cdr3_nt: TGCGCCAGCAGACGCGGACTAGCGGGAGTGAACACCGGGGAGCTGTTTTTT

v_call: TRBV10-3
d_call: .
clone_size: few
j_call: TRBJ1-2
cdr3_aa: CAISDRGSEAGYTF
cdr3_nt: TGTGCCATCAGTGACCGCGGGAGCGAGGCAGGCTACACCTTC

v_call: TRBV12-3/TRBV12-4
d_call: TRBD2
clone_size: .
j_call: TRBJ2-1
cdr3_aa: CAKRGDELFTYNEQFF
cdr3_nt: TGTGCCAAGCGGGGAGACGAACTCTTTACCTACAATGAGCAGTTCTTC

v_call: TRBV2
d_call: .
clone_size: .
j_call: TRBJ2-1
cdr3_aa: CAGSGARGPNEQFF
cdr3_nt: TGTGCCGGCTCCGGGGCCAGGGGCCCCAATGAGCAGTTCTTC

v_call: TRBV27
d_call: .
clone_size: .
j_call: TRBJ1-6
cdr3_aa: CASSRGGGPSYNSPLHF
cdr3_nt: TGTGCCAGCAGTCGGGGAGGGGGGCCCTCCTATAATTCACCCCTCCACTTT

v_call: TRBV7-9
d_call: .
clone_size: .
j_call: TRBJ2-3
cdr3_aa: CASSPQVFASTDTQYF
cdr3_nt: TGTGCCAGCAGCCCCCAAGTTTTTGCGAGCACAGATACGCAGTATTTT

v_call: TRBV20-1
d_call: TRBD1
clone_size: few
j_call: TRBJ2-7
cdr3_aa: CSASRRGLYEQYF
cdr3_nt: TGCAGTGCTAGCCGCAGGGGGCTGTACGAGCAGTACTTC

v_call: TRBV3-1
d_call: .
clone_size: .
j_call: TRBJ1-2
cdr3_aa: CASSPRLRNGYTF
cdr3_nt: TGTGCCAGCAGCCCGAGGTTGAGGAATGGCTACACCTTC

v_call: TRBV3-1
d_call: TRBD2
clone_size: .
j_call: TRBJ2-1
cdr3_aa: CASSQGLLLAGDEQFF
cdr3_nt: TGTGCCAGCAGCCAGGGCCTCTTACTAGCGGGAGACGAGCAGTTCTTC

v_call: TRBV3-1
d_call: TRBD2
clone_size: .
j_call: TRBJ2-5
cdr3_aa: CASSQDRVAGIETQYF
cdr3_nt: TGTGCCAGCAGCCAAGATCGAGTAGCGGGAATCGAGACCCAGTACTTC

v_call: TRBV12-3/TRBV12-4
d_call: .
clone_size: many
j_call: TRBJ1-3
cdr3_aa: CASSFVGGLTRNTIYF
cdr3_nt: TGTGCCAGCAGTTTCGTCGGGGGGCTAACGAGAAACACCATATATTTT

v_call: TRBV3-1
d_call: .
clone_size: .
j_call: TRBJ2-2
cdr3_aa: CASSPGLSSGELFF
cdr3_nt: TGTGCCAGCAGCCCGGGACTCTCCTCCGGGGAGCTGTTTTTT

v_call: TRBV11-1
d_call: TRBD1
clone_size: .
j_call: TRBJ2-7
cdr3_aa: CASTLDRGSYEQYF
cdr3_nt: TGTGCCAGCACCCTCGACAGGGGTTCCTACGAGCAGTACTTC

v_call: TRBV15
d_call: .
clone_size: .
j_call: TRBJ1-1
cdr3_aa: CATSNMNTEAFF
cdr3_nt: TGTGCCACCAGCAATATGAACACTGAAGCTTTCTTT

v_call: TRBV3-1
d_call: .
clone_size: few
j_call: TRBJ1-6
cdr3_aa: CASSQDRWTENSPLHF
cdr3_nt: TGTGCCAGCAGCCAAGATAGGTGGACAGAAAATTCACCCCTCCACTTT

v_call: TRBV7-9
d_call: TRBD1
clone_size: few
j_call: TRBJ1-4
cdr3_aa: CASSEQGAREKLFF
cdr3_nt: TGTGCCAGCAGCGAACAGGGGGCGAGGGAAAAACTGTTTTTT

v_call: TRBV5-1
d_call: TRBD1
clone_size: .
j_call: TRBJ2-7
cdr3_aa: CASSRTGEYEQYF
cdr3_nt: TGCGCCAGCAGCAGGACAGGGGAATACGAGCAGTACTTC

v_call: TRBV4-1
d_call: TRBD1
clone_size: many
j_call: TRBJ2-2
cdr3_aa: CASSRGQGANTGELFF
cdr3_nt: TGCGCCAGCAGCAGAGGACAGGGGGCGAACACCGGGGAGCTGTTTTTT

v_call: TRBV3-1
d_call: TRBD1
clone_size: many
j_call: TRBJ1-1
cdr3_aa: CASSPRDRVKTEAFF
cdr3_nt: TGTGCCAGCAGCCCCCGGGACAGGGTTAAGACTGAAGCTTTCTTT

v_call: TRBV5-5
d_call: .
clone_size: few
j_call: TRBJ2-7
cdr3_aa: CASSSPGHLYEQYF
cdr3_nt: TGTGCCAGCAGCTCCCCTGGACACCTCTACGAGCAGTACTTC

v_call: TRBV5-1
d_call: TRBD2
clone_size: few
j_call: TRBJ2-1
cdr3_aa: CASSSLAGGSSYNEQFF
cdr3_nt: TGCGCCAGCAGCTCGCTAGCGGGGGGCAGCTCCTACAATGAGCAGTTCTTC

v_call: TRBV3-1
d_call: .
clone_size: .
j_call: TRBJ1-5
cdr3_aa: CASSQEGVHQPQHF
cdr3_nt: TGTGCCAGCAGCCAAGAAGGGGTTCATCAGCCCCAGCATTTT

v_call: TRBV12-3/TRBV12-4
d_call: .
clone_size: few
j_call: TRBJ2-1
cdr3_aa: CASSLAGMGEFF
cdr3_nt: TGTGCCAGCAGTTTAGCGGGGATGGGAGAGTTCTTC

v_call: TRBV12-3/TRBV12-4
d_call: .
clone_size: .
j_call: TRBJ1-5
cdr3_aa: CASSSGRVSNQPQHF
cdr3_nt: TGTGCCAGCAGTTCGGGGAGGGTGAGCAATCAGCCCCAGCATTTT

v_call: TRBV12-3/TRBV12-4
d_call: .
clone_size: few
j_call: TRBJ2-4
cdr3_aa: CASSFADGAKNIQYF
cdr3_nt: TGTGCCAGCAGTTTCGCGGACGGAGCCAAAAACATTCAGTACTTC

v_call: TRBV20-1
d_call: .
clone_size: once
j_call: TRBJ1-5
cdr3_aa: CSARSRRGDGNQPQHF
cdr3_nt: TGCAGTGCTAGATCCCGAAGAGGGGACGGCAATCAGCCCCAGCATTTT